This T cell receptor (beta chain) is from a study of regulatory T cells in long-lasting Graves disease (dated by TCRdb to about 2021). At the level of the whole study: Persistent Graves' disease meant more than 5 years of antithyroid drug treatment with TSH receptor autoantibodies that stayed positive. Peripheral blood TCR sequencing and RNA sequencing compared persistent Graves' disease patients with newly diagnosed Graves' disease patients. The study was conducted in China and was registered as a clinical trial. A total of about 33 samples underwent TCR sequencing: about 13 from persistent and around 20 from newly diagnosed Graves' disease patients. In the clinical cohort, patients with persistent Graves' disease had used antithyroid drugs for an average of about 10.3 years.

The library was prepared using multiplex PCR. Instrument on record: Illumina HiSeq 4000. CDR3 regions were amplified by Arm-PCR with iRepertoire HTBI primers to construct TCR beta libraries. Gel purification was performed on PCR products prior to sequencing. Per the original workflow: Gene usage analysis of CDR3 amino acid clonotypes used the roughly 62 TRBV and more than 13 TRBJ segments found across samples. COPE and FqMerger were used to merge filtered high-quality paired reads into contigs. BLAST was used to align contigs to IMGT TRBV, TRBD and TRBJ reference genes, with CDR3 defined following IMGT. Any clonotype with a frequency above 0.1% was counted as a highly expanded clone. Shannon entropy was used to measure repertoire diversity, and the Gini coefficient was used to measure V-J evenness. A clonotype was considered public if more than one individual shared it. TCRdb took the public reads, trimmed them with fastp at Q25, ran MiXCR for clone calling and kept in-frame beta chains. Records with the same CDR3 protein are collapsed into one entry carrying the most frequent genes and DNA. The V and J calls follow TCRdb's processing rather than the paper's. The sample includes hundreds of thousands of distinct CDR3 sequences, with roughly 21% observed a single time. The ten largest clones take up roughly 7% of the sample.

Results and caveats for the whole study, not just this receptor: Preferential use of TRBV28, TRBJ1-2 and TRBJ2-5 was observed in persistent disease, whereas TRBV20-1 and TRBJ2-1 were favored in newly diagnosed disease. Because the primary lesion, thyroid tissue, could not be accessed, the study looked at peripheral blood alone. Sequencing and analysis were restricted to the TCR beta chain. The small sample size was acknowledged by the authors as a limitation that may reduce accuracy. Persistent patients shared more public clonotypes among themselves (2,741) than newly diagnosed patients did (about 1,000). Persistent Graves' disease patients showed lower TCR Shannon entropy and fewer highly expanded clones than newly diagnosed patients, suggesting clonal expansion.

V is trimmed back by 0 bases and J by 6 bases, and the junction contains 11 bases that no gene match accounts for. From the germline V gene (reference sequence), CDR1 is DFQATT and CDR2 is SNEGSKA. Inclusive of the bounding cysteine and phenylalanine, the CDR3 is 15 residues long. Only the CDR3 DNA stays, 45 bases, in frame from base 1. This clonotype was counted at least ten times. Its target antigen remains unknown. No much larger clone exists at a distance of one base, and base qualities are not known. The sample's time point label, in plain terms: persistent/refractory GD, antithyroid drugs over 5 years with positive TRAb. RNA was extracted from PBMCs in TRIzol for both TCR sequencing and RNA sequencing. The diagnosis of Graves' disease followed American Thyroid Association guidelines. The patients came from an endocrinology department in Xi'an, China. From each patient, roughly 9 milliliters of peripheral blood was collected into an EDTA anticoagulant tube. PBMCs were isolated by Ficoll Paque Plus density gradient separation without further T cell sorting. An Agilent 2100 Bioanalyzer and agarose gel were used to assess RNA quality, and a NanoDrop 2000 was used to measure RNA concentration.

The TCR sequence derives from a female donor with Graves disease. The material sequenced was peripheral blood mononuclear cells (PBMCs), taken when the disease was refractory, from a patient treated with antithyroid drugs. The chain joins TRBV20-1 to TRBJ2-7; 7 middle bases align to TRBD1. The CDR3 protein is CSARDGRQGFGEQYF. In nucleotides, the sequence is TGCAGTGCTAGAGATGGAAGACAGGGCTTTGGCGAGCAGTACTTC.